This TCR beta chain was identified in a study of cytomegalovirus exposure and HLA in healthy donors. Study details: An earlier analysis identified approximately 120 million unique TCR beta sequences in 150 million to 200 million T cells.

Turning to this clone: What it binds is not known.

Researchers ran the PCR with 60 Vbeta and 13 Jbeta primers. Measured with immunoSEQ multiplex PCR; TCRdb has only the in-frame clones, and not every one. The sample gives under 200,000 clones, roughly 85% of which show up once; under 0.75% is in the top ten. Broader study findings: In a later analysis, HLA-associated beta chains showed higher expansion and lower generation probabilities than comparable chains. Productive rates of about 87% or about 30% were seen for most TCR beta V segments in an earlier analysis. The authors enumerated 164 TCR beta chains as linked to cytomegalovirus.

V was clipped by 6 bases and J by 3 bases, with 12 bases between them. Germline CDR1 is LNHDA and CDR2 is SQIVND (reference sequence). This CDR3 spans 13 amino acids. The specimen was PBMCs. This clonotype originated in a woman aged 40 to 50 in good health and CMV-seronegative. The chain employs TRBV19 and TRBJ2-7, with D perhaps matching TRBD2 (6 bases). CDR3 sequence (DNA): TGTGCCAGTAGCCGACGGGAGATCTACGAGCAGTACTTC. It encodes CASSRREIYEQYF.